This is a list of T cell receptor beta chains from one sample in a study of OX40 agonist ivuxolimab in advanced cancers. TCRdb's table, derived via immunoSEQ multiplex PCR, lists solely in-frame clones and lacks some. The sample includes around 31,000 clones, 90% of them seen just once. Sequencing was performed on CD4+ or CD8+ T cells sorted from blood, taken in a trial of the OX40 agonist ivuxolimab. Receptors originate from an adult with an advanced solid tumor such as melanoma, head and neck, liver or kidney cancer. Each CDR3 is given with its conserved first and last residue. Fields, in order: CDR3 DNA, CDR3 protein, D gene, J gene, clone size, V gene. D genes are given only for firm matches. Only some rows state a clone size, as once, few, many or a class for expanded clones.

TGTGCCAGCAGCCCGAGCGGAGCCTCTGAGGACGAGCAGTACTTC,CASSPSGASEDEQYF,NA,TRBJ2-7,NA,TRBV7-6
TGCGCCAGCAGTGAGTCGAGGCTAGCGAACAATGAGCAGTTCTTC,CASSESRLANNEQFF,NA,TRBJ2-1,NA,TRBV10-1
TGTGCCAGCAGTGACGGTCTTGTCGAGGGGAAGAATGAGCAGTTCTTC,CASSDGLVEGKNEQFF,NA,TRBJ2-1,NA,TRBV6-4
TGTGCCAGCAGCGATTTTACCGGGAGTTCAGATACGCAGTATTTT,CASSDFTGSSDTQYF,NA,TRBJ2-3,NA,TRBV5-5
TGTGCCAGCACGGGAGTTTATGGCCCTGGGGGCACTGAAGCTTTCTTT,CASTGVYGPGGTEAFF,NA,TRBJ1-1,NA,TRBV2
TGTGCCAGCTCACCGGACAGGGGAAACGTGGGGTCCACTGAAGCTTTCTTT,CASSPDRGNVGSTEAFF,TRBD1,TRBJ1-1,few,TRBV18
TGTGCCAACGGACTAGCGGGAGCCAATGAGCAGTTCTTC,CANGLAGANEQFF,TRBD2,TRBJ2-1,NA,TRBV28
TGTGCCTGGATAGCCCGGACAGGGCCCTACGAGCAGTACTTC,CAWIARTGPYEQYF,TRBD1,TRBJ2-7,few,TRBV30
TGTGCCAGCAGTTTAATGGACTTGAACACTGAAGCTTTCTTT,CASSLMDLNTEAFF,NA,TRBJ1-1,NA,TRBV28
TGCGCCAGCAGCCACAGACAGGGCCCACAAGAGACCCAGTACTTC,CASSHRQGPQETQYF,TRBD1,TRBJ2-5,NA,TRBV5-1
TGCGCCAGCAGTCAAACCGGGTATACCTATGGCTACACCTTC,CASSQTGYTYGYTF,NA,TRBJ1-2,NA,TRBV23-1
TGCAGCTCCTATATGGCAGGCCGAAATGAGCAGTTCTTC,CSSYMAGRNEQFF,NA,TRBJ2-1,few,TRBV29-1
TGTGCCAGCAGCTTGGCCTCGGCAGGCTTAACCTACGAGCAGTACTTC,CASSLASAGLTYEQYF,NA,TRBJ2-7,once,TRBV5-4
TGTGCCAGCAGCGTCACCAGGGGATTAATGAACACTGAAGCTTTCTTT,CASSVTRGLMNTEAFF,NA,TRBJ1-1,few,TRBV27
TGTGCCAGCAGCGGGGGACAGGGCAACACTGAAGCTTTCTTT,CASSGGQGNTEAFF,TRBD1,TRBJ1-1,NA,TRBV11-3
TGCGCCAGCAGCACCACAGGGAACTCCTACGAGCAGTACTTC,CASSTTGNSYEQYF,NA,TRBJ2-7,NA,TRBV5-1
TGTGCCAGCAGCGGGACAGGGGGCGCTTACACAGATACGCAGTATTTT,CASSGTGGAYTDTQYF,TRBD1,TRBJ2-3,NA,TRBV9
TGTGCCAGTAGTATAGGGGGACAGGGTGCCTACAATGAGCAGTTCTTC,CASSIGGQGAYNEQFF,TRBD1,TRBJ2-1,NA,TRBV19
TGTGCCAGCAGTTTGGAGGCGCAGAACACTGAAGCTTTCTTT,CASSLEAQNTEAFF,NA,TRBJ1-1,NA,TRBV27
TGCAGTGCTAGAGAAGGGAATACGCAGTATTTT,CSAREGNTQYF,NA,TRBJ2-3,once,TRBV20-1
TGTGCCAGCGACGCCGGGGGAACCGGGGAGCTGTTTTTT,CASDAGGTGELFF,NA,TRBJ2-2,NA,TRBV9
TGTGCCAGCCAATATAGCAATCAGCCCCAGCATTTT,CASQYSNQPQHF,NA,TRBJ1-5,NA,TRBV2
TGTGCCAGCAGTGGCAACCCCGGGGGGGGTGAGCAGTTCTTC,CASSGNPGGGEQFF,TRBD2,TRBJ2-1,NA,TRBV6-4
TGTGCCAGCAGCTTAGTGGGACTAGCGGGACAAGAGACCCAGTACTTC,CASSLVGLAGQETQYF,TRBD2,TRBJ2-5,NA,TRBV7-8
TGTGCCAGCAGCTTAGAGGCGTCCACTGAAGCTTTCTTT,CASSLEASTEAFF,NA,TRBJ1-1,NA,TRBV11-2
TGTGCCAGCAGCTTAAACGGAGCCTACGGGCAGTACTTC,CASSLNGAYGQYF,NA,TRBJ2-7,NA,TRBV7-9
TGTGCCAGCAGACCACTAGGGTACGAGCAGTACTTC,CASRPLGYEQYF,NA,TRBJ2-7,NA,TRBV11-2
TGTGCCAGCAGCTTTTCTCCGGGAACCACCTCCCAAGAGACCCAGTACTTC,CASSFSPGTTSQETQYF,NA,TRBJ2-5,NA,TRBV7-9
TGCGCCAGCAGCCAAGATGTGGATGGACTAGCGGGAGCTGAGGATGAGCAGTTCTTC,CASSQDVDGLAGAEDEQFF,TRBD2,TRBJ2-1,once,TRBV4-3
TGTGCCTGGAGTCCGGACAGGGAGCAAAACACCATATATTTT,CAWSPDREQNTIYF,TRBD1,TRBJ1-3,NA,TRBV30
TGTGCCACCAGCAGGGAGGACAGGCTCCCGGGGGAGACCCAGTACTTC,CATSREDRLPGETQYF,TRBD1,TRBJ2-5,NA,TRBV15
TGTGCCAGCAGCCAAGATTCGAACGTACTAGCGGGGGGGCCGAACACCGGGGAGCTGTTTTTT,CASSQDSNVLAGGPNTGELFF,TRBD2,TRBJ2-2,NA,TRBV4-2
TGTGCCAGTAGTATAGGGCCAGGGTCCTACGAGCAGTACTTC,CASSIGPGSYEQYF,NA,TRBJ2-7,NA,TRBV19
TGTGCCAGCAGTTTGGCGGCGGGCAATGAGCAGTTCTTC,CASSLAAGNEQFF,NA,TRBJ2-1,NA,TRBV28
TGCGCCAGCAGCCGGTCGGGAGACAATGAGCAGTTCTTC,CASSRSGDNEQFF,NA,TRBJ2-1,NA,TRBV4-1
TGTGCCAGCAGTACCCAGCGGGGGAGCTCCTACGAGCAGTACTTC,CASSTQRGSSYEQYF,TRBD2,TRBJ2-7,few,TRBV2
TGTGCCAGCAGCCCTCGTCAGGGCCTAAACAATGAGCAGTTCTTC,CASSPRQGLNNEQFF,NA,TRBJ2-1,NA,TRBV9
TGTGCCAGCAGCTTAACTAGCGGGAGCTTTGGCGACGAGCAGTACTTC,CASSLTSGSFGDEQYF,TRBD2,TRBJ2-7,NA,TRBV7-2
TGTGCCAGCAGCCTTAGGACAGGGGGCGGGTTTAACACTGAAGCTTTCTTT,CASSLRTGGGFNTEAFF,NA,TRBJ1-1,NA,TRBV21-1
TGTGCCAGCAGACTAACAGGCTTCTACGAGCAGTACTTC,CASRLTGFYEQYF,NA,TRBJ2-7,once,TRBV27
TGCAGCGTCTCCATACAGGGCACTGAAGCTTTCTTT,CSVSIQGTEAFF,NA,TRBJ1-1,few,TRBV29-1
TGTGCCAGCAGCTTAGGCATTTTCGGGGTGACTGAAGCTTTCTTT,CASSLGIFGVTEAFF,NA,TRBJ1-1,NA,TRBV7-2